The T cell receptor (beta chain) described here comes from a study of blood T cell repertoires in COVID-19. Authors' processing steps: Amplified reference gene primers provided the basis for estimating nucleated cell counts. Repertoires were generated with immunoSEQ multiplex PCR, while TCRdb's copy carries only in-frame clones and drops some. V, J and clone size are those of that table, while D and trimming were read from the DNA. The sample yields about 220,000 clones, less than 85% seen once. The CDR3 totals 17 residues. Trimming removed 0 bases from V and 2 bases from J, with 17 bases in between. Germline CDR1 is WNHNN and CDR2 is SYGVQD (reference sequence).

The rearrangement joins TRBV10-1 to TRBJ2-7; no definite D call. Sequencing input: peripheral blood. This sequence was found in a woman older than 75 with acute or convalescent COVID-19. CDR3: CASSESLADTRTYEQYF. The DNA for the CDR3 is TGCGCCAGCAGTGAGTCGTTGGCCGACACCAGAACCTACGAGCAGTACTTC.